The 8 T cell receptor beta chains reported below all come from one sample, sequenced in a study of T cells after yellow fever vaccination. TCRdb reprocessed the 5' RACE reads via MiXCR and lists one record per CDR3 protein. The sample contains 450,000 to 600,000 distinct CDR3 sequences, about 13% of which appear only once. The source was PBMCs, collected on the day of the yellow fever booster vaccination. The receptors stem from a man aged 25 to 40 who received the YFV17D yellow fever vaccine.

This clonotype has a handful of counts. Its ends do not fully match the called genes, so a read error is possible. The rearrangement joins TRBV12-3 or TRBV12-4 to TRBJ2-5; unclear D gene. The CDR3 length is 10 residues. The CDR3 DNA is TGTGCCAGCAGTTTAGGACGGATAGACTTC. Translated, it gives CASSLGRIDF.

This clonotype showed up just a few times. CDR3 in amino acids: CASSQVAGVSGELFF. CDR3 DNA: TGCGCCAGCAGCCAAGTAGCGGGAGTTTCCGGGGAGCTGTTTTTT. The gene calls are TRBV4-3 and TRBJ2-2, with TRBD2 identical over 9 bases. J gave up 6 bases and V 1 base, and 3 bases lay outside the gene matches. CDR3 length equals 15 residues. Per germline, CDR1 LGHNA and CDR2 YSLEER.

This clonotype was counted only a few times. The chain couples TRBV4-2 to TRBJ2-7; 11 nucleotides agree with TRBD1. This CDR3 contains 20 residues. The ends lost 3 bases at V and 6 bases at J; junction bases unmatched: 22. Per germline, CDR1 LGHNA and CDR2 YNFKEQ. The CDR3 is CASSHLPPGQGGRDGGEQYF. The CDR3 nucleotides read TGTGCCAGCAGCCACCTACCACCGGGACAGGGGGGACGGGACGGAGGCGAGCAGTACTTC.

Ten or more counts support this clonotype. The CDR3 spells CASRSLDEGEQYF. The CDR3, as DNA: TGTGCCAGCAGATCCCTCGACGAGGGGGAGCAGTACTTC. The chain carries TRBV7-2 and TRBJ2-7, with D perhaps assigned TRBD1 or TRBD2 (5 bases each). V lost 6 bases to trimming and J lost 7 bases, with 16 bases between them. CDR1 SGHTA and CDR2 FQGNSA come from the germline V gene. The CDR3 is made up of 13 amino acids.

The chain links TRBV25-1 to TRBJ2-1, with 7 bases that match TRBD2. The CDR3 covers 14 residues. The V gene's germline CDR1 is MGHDK and CDR2 SYGVNS. Trimming removed 3 bases from V and 15 bases from J; junction bases left unmatched: 14. The DNA of the CDR3 is TGTGCCAGCAGTGACGGACTAGTCAGCCGGGAGGTGTTCTTC. Its translation: CASSDGLVSREVFF. Full variable domain (missing parts from reference TRBV25-1 and TRBJ2-1): EADIYQTPRYLVIGTGKKITLECSQTMGHDKMYWYQQDPGMELHLIHYSYGVNSTEKGDLSSESTVSRIRTEHFPLTLESARPSHTSQYLCASSDGLVSREVFFGPGTRLTVL.

In DNA form, the CDR3 reads TGTGCCACCAGTGATTTAAGTCCCGCTGAAACCACCCGCTCCTACAATGAGCAGTTCTTC. Translated, it gives CATSDLSPAETTRSYNEQFF. The V call is TRBV24-1, the J call TRBJ2-1; D unresolved. V lost 1 base, J lost 0 bases, and 21 bases lay in between. CDR1 is KGHDR, CDR2 SFDVKD, per germline. This CDR3 is 20 amino acids long.

The J gene is TRBJ1-5, the V gene TRBV19, with D perhaps TRBD1 (6 bases). The V end was cut by 5 bases, the J end by 5 bases, with 10 bases between. The CDR3 totals 13 residues. Germline CDR1 is LNHDA and CDR2 is SQIVND (reference sequence). Here the CDR3 DNA reads TGTGCCAGTAGTTTAAAGGGGGATCAGCCCCAGCATTTT. Its translation is CASSLKGDQPQHF.

This sequence joins TRBV20-1 and TRBJ2-2; no reliable D call. The CDR3 is made up of 13 amino acids. Germline V gene data show CDR1 as DFQATT and CDR2 as SNEGSKA (reference sequence). With 2 bases removed from V and 1 base from J, the gap between germline ends came to 5 bases. In DNA, the CDR3 is TGCAGTGCTAGAAAGGAGAACACCGGGGAGCTGTTTTTT. Residues: CSARKENTGELFF.